These 10 T cell receptor beta chains originate from one sample sequenced in a study of cytomegalovirus exposure and HLA in healthy donors. PCR used 60 Vbeta primers and 13 Jbeta primers. Repertoires were generated with immunoSEQ multiplex PCR, while TCRdb's copy carries only in-frame clones and drops some. The sample records 78,000 or so clones, approximately 84% being singletons. The sequencing sample was made of PBMCs. The receptors derive from a woman in her fifties or sixties in good health and CMV-seronegative.

This clone was recorded once. The rearrangement joins TRBV27 to TRBJ2-2, with TRBD1 identical over 10 bases. CDR3 size: 17 residues. J gave up 4 bases and V 7 bases, and 12 bases lay outside the gene matches. CDR1 and CDR2 from the germline V gene are MNHEY and SMNVEV (reference sequence). Here the CDR3 DNA reads TGTGCCAGCAAACAATCCTCCGGGACAGGGGCCACCGGGGAGCTGTTTTTT. As protein: CASKQSSGTGATGELFF.

This clone was observed a few times. The chain combines TRBV2 with TRBJ2-3, with D possibly matching TRBD2 (5 bases). V lost 6 bases, J lost 3 bases, and 16 bases lay in between. The germline V gene encodes CDR1 SNHLY and CDR2 FYNNEI. The length of the CDR3 is 15 residues. The CDR3 loop reads CASRHGLGETDTQYF. The CDR3, as DNA: TGTGCCAGCAGGCATGGGCTCGGGGAAACAGATACGCAGTATTTT.

The CDR3 here is CASSLGLMNTEAFF. CDR3 DNA: TGTGCCAGCAGCCTAGGGCTTATGAACACTGAAGCTTTCTTT. The gene calls are TRBV7-2 and TRBJ1-1; no definite D call. The CDR3 is 14 residues long. CDR1 and CDR2 (germline): SGHTA, FQGNSA. The V and J ends lost 5 bases and 0 bases respectively, with 10 bases between them.

This sequence joins TRBV28 and TRBJ1-5, with a possible D match to TRBD1 (6 bases). V was clipped by 6 bases and J by 2 bases, with 23 bases between them. This CDR3 is built from 18 residues. Germline CDR1 reads MDHEN; CDR2 reads SYDVKM. This CDR3 is CASRSLRDIGRGNQPQHF. The CDR3 DNA reads TGTGCCAGCAGATCCCTCCGGGACATCGGGAGGGGCAATCAGCCCCAGCATTTT.

This chain links TRBV27 with TRBJ2-1; D is perhaps TRBD2 (5 bases). Trimming took 6 bases from V and 4 from J, leaving 13 bases between them. Looked up from germline, CDR1 is MNHEY and CDR2 is SMNVEV (reference sequence). The CDR3 extends over 14 amino acids. CDR3 sequence (DNA): TGTGCCAGCAGCCTTCCTGGCGGGTACAATGAGCAGTTCTTC. Encoded protein: CASSLPGGYNEQFF.

The V and J genes are TRBV19 and TRBJ2-3; weak D call: TRBD1 (6 bases). This CDR3 region has 15 residues. Trimming shortened V by 3 bases and J by 4 bases, and 14 bases separated the two germline ends. The V gene's germline CDR1 is LNHDA and CDR2 SQIVND (reference sequence). The CDR3 region has the DNA TGTGCCAGTAGTATGGGACAAGGTTTAGCAGATACGCAGTATTTT. Translated: CASSMGQGLADTQYF.

This chain joins TRBV4-1 and TRBJ2-1; TRBD2 aligns across 14 bases. V dropped 4 bases and J dropped 3; count of bases not matched to a gene: 11. Per the germline V gene, CDR1 is MGHRA and CDR2 is YSYEKL. The CDR3 consists of 19 residues. The CDR3 nucleotides read TGCGCCAGCAGCCCACTATGGACTAGCGGGAGGTCGGGCTACAATGAGCAGTTCTTC. It is translated as CASSPLWTSGRSGYNEQFF.

The gene calls are TRBV6-5 and TRBJ2-2; TRBD2 aligns across 7 bases. Germline CDR1 MNHEY, CDR2 SVGAGI. With V trimmed by 2 bases and J by 6 bases, 0 bases remained unmatched. The CDR3 contains 13 residues. The DNA for the CDR3 is TGTGCCAGCAGTTACGGACTAGCCGGGGAGCTGTTTTTT. Translating it yields CASSYGLAGELFF.

The rearrangement uses TRBV30 and TRBJ1-2; D is undetermined. CDR3 size: 12 residues. Germline V gene data show CDR1 as GTSNPN and CDR2 as SVGIG (reference sequence). V shed 0 bases and J shed 6 bases, with 8 bases lying between them. The CDR3 coding sequence is TGTGCCTGGAGTGTCCAGGCTAATGGCTACACCTTC. This gives the protein CAWSVQANGYTF.

J is TRBJ1-4 and V is TRBV28; 7 nucleotides align to TRBD1. This CDR3 has 16 amino acids. Germline CDR1 and CDR2: MDHEN and SYDVKM. With V trimmed by 3 bases and J by 4 bases, 8 bases remained unmatched. CDR3 DNA sequence: TGTGCCAGCAGTTTGGGAACAGGGGACTTTAATGAAAAACTGTTTTTT. Translating it yields CASSLGTGDFNEKLFF.